This T cell receptor (beta chain) was obtained from a study of T cells in women clearing cervical HPV infection. immunoSEQ multiplex PCR used an average of 1200 ng genomic DNA. Method: immunoSEQ multiplex PCR; TCRdb's copy keeps in-frame clones and lacks some. This sample's table has 20,000 to 25,000 clones. Notes on this clone: The read ends 3 residues shy of where the CDR3 ends; the end is completed using the germline J gene.

Germline V gene sequence: CDR1 MDHEN, CDR2 SYDVKM. There are 15 residues in the CDR3. After removal of 2 bases from V and 5 bases from J, the junction contained 4 bases not matched to a gene. The gene calls are TRBV28 and TRBJ1-3, with 9 bases fitting TRBD1. This clonotype was obtained from a woman aged 18-70 years with a cervical HPV16 infection that either progressed to CIN3+ or cleared (not recorded which). Sample: blood buffy coat. CDR3: CASSLTGGARNTIYF. Partial CDR3 DNA: TGTGCCAGCAGTTTAACAGGGGGCGCAAGAAACACC.